Listed here are 4 T cell receptor beta chains from one sample, sequenced in a study of CD8+ T cells in alopecia areata. TCR sequencing used cDNA made by reverse transcription of extracted RNA. The repertoire was sequenced with immunoSEQ multiplex PCR; TCRdb's copy has only in-frame clones and lacks some. The table lists more than 200,000 clones, around 67% of them singletons. The sample in question was CD4+ T cells sorted from blood, obtained at week 0. The receptors were sampled from a human donor with alopecia areata.

This chain joins TRBV5-6 and TRBJ2-3; D is uncertain. The germline V gene has CDR1 SGHDT and CDR2 YYEEEE. V was pared by 4 bases and J by 0 bases, with 9 bases between. There are 14 residues in the CDR3. The CDR3 is CASSPDPSTDTQYF. CDR3 in DNA: TGTGCCAGCAGCCCGGACCCCAGCACAGATACGCAGTATTTT.

The chain couples TRBV19 to TRBJ2-3, with a tentative D call TRBD1 (5 bases). The V end lost 5 bases, the J end lost 4 bases, and 10 bases lay between the germline ends. This CDR3 region has 13 residues. Germline CDR1 LNHDA, CDR2 SQIVND (reference sequence). The CDR3 DNA is TGTGCCAGTAGTTTCTTAGGGGCAGATACGCAGTATTTT. Translation: CASSFLGADTQYF.

This clone turned up a few times. The chain uses TRBV12-5 and TRBJ2-3, with D unclear. This CDR3 spans 15 amino acids. In germline, CDR1 is LGHNT, CDR2 FRNRAP. The V and J ends lost 1 base and 2 bases respectively, with 10 bases between them. CDR3 bases: TGTGCTAGTGGTTTGGGGTCTATCTACACAGATACGCAGTATTTT. Its translation: CASGLGSIYTDTQYF.

The chain couples TRBV4-2 to TRBJ1-1; the D gene is possibly TRBD1 (5 bases). CDR1 is LGHNA, CDR2 YNFKEQ, per germline. V lost 0 bases and J lost 6, with 14 bases in between. This CDR3 is built from 15 residues. CDR3 DNA sequence: TGTGCCAGCAGCCAAGAAACTGGCCCCAGGGCTGAAGCTTTCTTT. Amino acids: CASSQETGPRAEAFF.